A single sample gave rise to the 27 T cell receptor beta chains below, sequenced in a study of T cell changes during pregnancy in multiple sclerosis. Some clones are missing from TCRdb's copy, which holds only in-frame ones; the method was immunoSEQ multiplex PCR. Of some 70,000 clones in the sample, 90% are singletons; the top ten hold 1.5%. Sequencing was performed on peripheral blood, taken in the third trimester of pregnancy. Source of these receptors: a female donor with multiple sclerosis, enrolled in a pregnancy study.

In this sample, this clone turned up a few times. This chain uses TRBV5-8 with TRBJ1-5; D not resolved. Germline assignment: CDR1 SGHTS and CDR2 YDEGEE. This CDR3 is 13 amino acids long. V gave up 0 bases and J gave up 7 bases, with 8 bases separating them. CDR3 bases: TGTGCCAGCAGCTTGGGAGGTATACAGCCCCAGCATTTT. It codes for CASSLGGIQPQHF.

The rearrangement uses TRBV4-3 and TRBJ2-7; TRBD2 agrees at 8 bases. Germline loops: CDR1 LGHNA, CDR2 YSLEER. With 3 bases clipped from V and 5 bases from J, the junction kept 9 bases outside the gene matches. The CDR3 loop spans 15 amino acids. In DNA, the CDR3 is TGCGCCAGCAGCCACCGGGGGCGGGGGGACCACGAGCAGTACTTC. Residues: CASSHRGRGDHEQYF.

This clone has more than one count but fewer than ten. V is TRBV5-5 and J is TRBJ2-7; possible D gene TRBD1, 6 bases. Trimming pared 0 bases from V and 6 bases from J, leaving 13 bases between. Germline assignment: CDR1 SGHKS and CDR2 YYEKEE (reference sequence). CDR3 length: 14 residues. The CDR3 region has the DNA TGTGCCAGCAGCTTGGTCAACAGGGCTGCCGAGCAGTACTTC. It is translated as CASSLVNRAAEQYF.

V is TRBV7-9 and J is TRBJ2-3; 10 positions agree with TRBD2. V lost 5 bases to trimming and J lost 3 bases; unmatched junction nucleotides: 14. The CDR3 is 18 residues long. Germline V lookup: CDR1 SEHNR, CDR2 FQNEAQ (reference sequence). Written as DNA, the CDR3 is TGTGCCAGCAGCCGAACTCGTCTAGCGGGGGAATGGACAGATACGCAGTATTTT. It yields the protein CASSRTRLAGEWTDTQYF.

This clone occurred once. The chain combines TRBV4-3 with TRBJ1-1, with D possibly matching TRBD1 (5 bases). In germline, CDR1 is LGHNA, CDR2 YSLEER. CDR3 length: 16 amino acids. The ends were cut back, 0 bases at V and 7 bases at J, with 18 bases in the middle. The CDR3: CASSQDRRAGFGEAFF. Here the CDR3 DNA reads TGCGCCAGCAGCCAAGATCGGAGGGCAGGGTTCGGTGAAGCTTTCTTT.

This chain connects TRBV9 to TRBJ2-7, with 9 bases lining up with TRBD2. After removal of 4 bases from V and 7 bases from J, the junction contained 9 bases not matched to a gene. CDR3 length: 14 residues. Germline CDR1 SGDLS, CDR2 YYNGEE. In DNA form, the CDR3 reads TGTGCCAGCAGCAAAGCGGGGGGCCCCGTGGAGCAGTACTTC. Translation gives CASSKAGGPVEQYF.

This chain joins TRBV30 and TRBJ2-7; no definite D call. This CDR3 spans 11 amino acids. V lost 8 bases and J 3 bases, leaving 11 bases between the germline ends. Per the germline V gene, CDR1 is GTSNPN and CDR2 is SVGIG (reference sequence). The CDR3 nucleotides are TGTGCCAGAACCACCGGCTACGAGCAGTACTTC. This translates into CARTTGYEQYF. The full variable domain, rest sourced from reference TRBV30 and TRBJ2-7, is SQTIHQWPATLVQPVGSPLSLECTVEGTSNPNLYWYRQAAGRGLQLLFYSVGIGQISSEVPQNLSASRPQDRQFILSSKKLLLSDSGFYLCARTTGYEQYFGPGTRLTVT.

The V call is TRBV28, the J call TRBJ1-6; D is unclear. This CDR3 has 14 amino acids. The V gene's germline CDR1 is MDHEN and CDR2 SYDVKM. V was cut by 1 base and J by 10 bases, with 11 bases left in between. This CDR3 is CASSLYGTNSPLHF. The CDR3, as DNA: TGTGCCAGCAGTTTATATGGCACTAACTCACCCCTCCACTTT.

The chain carries TRBV29-1 and TRBJ2-6; 10 bases fit TRBD1. The V and J ends lost 4 bases and 3 bases, in that order; junction bases with no gene match: 3. Per the germline V gene, CDR1 is SQVTM and CDR2 is ANQGSEA. The CDR3 is 15 amino acids. The CDR3 spells CSVGQGAGGANVLTF. The CDR3 region has the DNA TGCAGCGTTGGACAGGGGGCTGGTGGGGCCAACGTCCTGACTTTC.

The chain has TRBV19 and TRBJ2-2; TRBD2 aligns across 7 bases. Germline-derived CDR1 and CDR2 are LNHDA and SQIVND (reference sequence). The CDR3 has 14 amino acids. With 5 bases clipped from V and 4 bases from J, the junction kept 4 bases outside the gene matches. CDR3 in amino acids: CASSPREITGELFF. The DNA of the CDR3 is TGTGCCAGTAGTCCGCGGGAGATCACCGGGGAGCTGTTTTTT.

The CDR3 loop is CASSGTGPYEQYF. The CDR3 region has the DNA TGTGCCAGCAGCGGGACAGGGCCCTACGAGCAGTACTTC. The gene calls are TRBV9 and TRBJ2-7, with TRBD1 matching 8 bases. V lost 3 bases, J lost 2 bases, and 1 base stayed unmatched. CDR1 is SGDLS and CDR2 is YYNGEE in the germline V gene. The CDR3 is 13 amino acids.

The CDR3 DNA reads TGTGCCAGCAGTTTTATCTGGGAGGACACTGAAGCTTTCTTT. It specifies CASSFIWEDTEAFF. The rearrangement joins TRBV28 to TRBJ1-1, with D uncertain. CDR1 and CDR2 (germline): MDHEN, SYDVKM. This CDR3 is built from 14 residues. Trimming left V 3 bases short and J 3 bases short, with 11 bases between. Filled out from reference TRBV28 and TRBJ1-1, the complete variable domain reads DVKVTQSSRYLVKRTGEKVFLECVQDMDHENMFWYRQDPGLGLRLIYFSYDVKMKEKGDIPEGYSVSREKKERFSLILESASTNQTSMYLCASSFIWEDTEAFFGQGTRLTVV.

V is TRBV19 and J is TRBJ1-4; TRBD1 is a possible D gene (5 bases). The germline CDR1 and CDR2 sequences are LNHDA and SQIVND (reference sequence). The CDR3 spans 15 residues. V shed 3 bases and J shed 5 bases, with 13 bases lying between them. Here the CDR3 reads CASSMTRQRNEKLFF. CDR3 coding DNA: TGTGCCAGTAGTATGACCCGACAGAGAAATGAAAAACTGTTTTTT.

This rearrangement joins TRBV10-3 to TRBJ1-3; D is possibly TRBD1 (6 bases). V shed 6 bases and J shed 0 bases, with 15 bases lying between them. Germline V lookup: CDR1 ENHRY, CDR2 SYGVKD. The CDR3 runs to 16 residues. CDR3 sequence reads: CAISRGGPSSGNTIYF. The CDR3 nucleotides read TGTGCCATCAGCCGCGGGGGCCCGAGCTCTGGAAACACCATATATTTT.

This clone was seen once. The gene calls are TRBV6-4 and TRBJ2-3; possibly TRBD1 for D (5 bases). The CDR3 is made up of 13 amino acids. V was cut by 2 bases and J by 7 bases, with 10 bases left in between. The germline V gene has CDR1 MRHNA and CDR2 SNTAGT. Written as DNA, the CDR3 is TGTGCCAGCAGTGACATCAGGGATAATACGCAGTATTTT. Encoded protein: CASSDIRDNTQYF.

The chain employs TRBV25-1 and TRBJ2-7; no clear D gene. Trimming shortened V by 0 bases and J by 2 bases, and 5 bases separated the two germline ends. This CDR3 contains 13 residues. Germline lookup yields CDR1 MGHDK and CDR2 SYGVNS. The CDR3 protein is CASSEYSAYEQYF. In DNA, the CDR3 is TGTGCCAGCAGTGAATATTCCGCCTACGAGCAGTACTTC.

V is TRBV19 and J is TRBJ2-2; 7 nucleotides align to TRBD1. Looked up from germline, CDR1 is LNHDA and CDR2 is SQIVND (reference sequence). The CDR3 is 14 residues long. V gave up 3 bases and J gave up 7 bases; unmatched junction bases: 5. The CDR3, as DNA: TGTGCCAGTAGTATCACAGGGGTTGGCGGGGAGCTGTTTTTT. Translating it yields CASSITGVGGELFF.

DNA of the CDR3: TGTGCCAGCAGCTTGGCGGTCAGTGAAGGGACAAGGTTTCGCGATGGCTACACCTTC. Amino acids: CASSLAVSEGTRFRDGYTF. The rearrangement links TRBV5-6 to TRBJ1-2; perhaps TRBD1 as D (6 bases). CDR3 length equals 19 residues. Per germline, CDR1 SGHDT and CDR2 YYEEEE. V was trimmed by 0 bases and J by 6 bases, leaving 27 bases between them.

This sequence joins TRBV4-1 and TRBJ1-2; 7 bases fit TRBD1. CDR1 is MGHRA, CDR2 YSYEKL, per germline. V lost 0 bases, J lost 1 base, and 5 bases stayed unmatched. This CDR3 contains 16 residues. CDR3 amino acids: CASSQDWTGLNYGYTF. Written as DNA, the CDR3 is TGCGCCAGCAGCCAAGATTGGACAGGCCTTAACTATGGCTACACCTTC.

This clone was detected once. This chain links TRBV5-4 with TRBJ1-1; D may be TRBD1 (5 bases). The V gene lost 2 bases and the J gene lost 1 base, with 12 bases spanning the gap. Germline assignment: CDR1 SGHNT and CDR2 YYREEE (reference sequence). The CDR3 is 15 amino acids. CDR3 coding DNA: TGTGCCAGCAGCTTCGGGGGTGGTGGGAACACTGAAGCTTTCTTT. Its translation: CASSFGGGGNTEAFF.

The V gene is TRBV29-1, the J gene TRBJ1-2; 8 bases map to TRBD1. CDR3 length equals 14 residues. The ends lost 4 bases at V and 5 bases at J; junction bases unmatched: 9. Germline CDR1 and CDR2: SQVTM and ANQGSEA. The CDR3 loop reads CSVAESDRVYGYTF. The CDR3 region has the DNA TGCAGCGTTGCCGAGTCGGACAGGGTGTATGGCTACACCTTC.

This sequence joins TRBV5-1 and TRBJ2-3; D perhaps matches TRBD2 (6 bases). This CDR3 is built from 16 residues. Trimming took off 3 bases at V and 0 bases at J, with 14 bases between the two ends. In germline, CDR1 is SGHRS, CDR2 YFSETQ. CDR3 sequence reads: CASSSAGTLSTDTQYF. The CDR3 bases are TGCGCCAGCAGCTCAGCCGGGACTCTCAGCACAGATACGCAGTATTTT.

CDR3 residues: CASSEGDRARDTQYF. In DNA form, the CDR3 reads TGTGCCAGCAGTGAGGGCGACAGAGCCCGCGATACGCAGTATTTT. The gene calls are TRBV2 and TRBJ2-3, with D perhaps TRBD1 (5 bases). This CDR3 is built from 15 residues. Trimming left V 3 bases short and J 6 bases short, with 16 bases between. Germline V gene sequence: CDR1 SNHLY, CDR2 FYNNEI.

The chain couples TRBV7-2 to TRBJ2-7; possibly TRBD2 for D (6 bases). Trimming left V 5 bases short and J 5 bases short, with 16 bases between. Germline V lookup: CDR1 SGHTA, CDR2 FQGNSA. The CDR3 sequence is 14 residues long. The CDR3 bases are TGTGCCAGCAGCGTCCCGGGGGTAGTACACGAGCAGTACTTC. Translating gives CASSVPGVVHEQYF. Full variable domain (remainder filled in from reference TRBV7-2 and TRBJ2-7): GAGVSQSPSNKVTEKGKDVELRCDPISGHTALYWYRQSLGQGLEFLIYFQGNSAPDKSGLPSDRFSAERTGGSVSTLTIQRTQQEDSAVYLCASSVPGVVHEQYFGPGTRLTVT.

The chain links TRBV10-3 to TRBJ1-1; D gene uncertain. The CDR3 is 13 residues long. Germline assignment: CDR1 ENHRY and CDR2 SYGVKD. V gave up 5 bases and J gave up 0 bases, with 7 bases separating them. CDR3 sequence reads: CAISHSLNTEAFF. The CDR3 nucleotides read TGTGCCATCAGTCATAGCCTGAACACTGAAGCTTTCTTT.

This chain links TRBV5-1 with TRBJ2-1; perhaps TRBD2 as D (5 bases). CDR3 length: 16 amino acids. CDR1 SGHRS and CDR2 YFSETQ come from the germline V gene. Trimming stripped 1 base from V and 0 bases from J, with 11 bases between. The CDR3: CASSLRSGHSYNEQFF. Written as DNA, the CDR3 is TGCGCCAGCAGCTTGAGGAGCGGCCACTCCTACAATGAGCAGTTCTTC.

The gene calls are TRBV27 and TRBJ2-4, with 12 bases that match TRBD2. V lost 3 bases, J lost 0 bases, and 6 bases stayed unmatched. CDR1 MNHEY and CDR2 SMNVEV come from the germline V gene (reference sequence). This CDR3 is 18 amino acids long. The CDR3 DNA follows: TGTGCCAGCAGTTTCGCTAGCGGGAGGGCGGTAGCCAAAAACATTCAGTACTTC. This codes for CASSFASGRAVAKNIQYF.